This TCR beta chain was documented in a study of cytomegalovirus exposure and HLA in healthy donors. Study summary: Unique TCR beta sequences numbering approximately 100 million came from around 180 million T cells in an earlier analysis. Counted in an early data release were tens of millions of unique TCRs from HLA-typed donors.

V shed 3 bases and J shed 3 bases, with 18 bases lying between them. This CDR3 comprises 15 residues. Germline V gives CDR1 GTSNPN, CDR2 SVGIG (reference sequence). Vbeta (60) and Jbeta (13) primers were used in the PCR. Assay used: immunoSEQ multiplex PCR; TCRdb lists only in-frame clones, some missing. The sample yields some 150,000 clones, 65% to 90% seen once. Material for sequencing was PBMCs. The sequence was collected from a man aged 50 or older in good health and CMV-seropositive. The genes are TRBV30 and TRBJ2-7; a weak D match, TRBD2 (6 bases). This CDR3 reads CAWRDRERNSYEQYF. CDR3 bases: TGTGCCTGGAGGGACCGGGAGAGGAATAGCTACGAGCAGTACTTC.